A single sample is the source of the 5 T cell receptor beta chains below, sequenced in a study of shared clonotypes between healthy human individuals. Measured with immunoSEQ multiplex PCR; TCRdb has only the in-frame clones, and not every one. In the table there are around 2,000,000 clones, roughly 94% of which are singletons. Sequencing used naive CD4+ T cells sorted from blood. Described subset: CD45RA+ positively selected. The receptors originated from a man between 18 and 29 years old in good health.

The chain links TRBV15 to TRBJ1-3, with D tentatively TRBD1 (6 bases). The CDR3 totals 16 residues. V lost 7 bases, J lost 2 bases, and 18 bases lay in between. Germline V lookup: CDR1 LNHNV, CDR2 YYDKDF (reference sequence). As DNA, the CDR3 is TGTGCCACCAAAATAGGGGGGACATTTGCTGGAAACACCATATATTTT. Protein product: CATKIGGTFAGNTIYF.

With respect to this clone: Other DNA sequences within the sample encode an identical CDR3. This rearrangement joins TRBV2 to TRBJ2-2; D could derive from TRBD1 or TRBD2 (5 bases each). CDR3 size: 12 residues. Germline lookup yields CDR1 SNHLY and CDR2 FYNNEI. V gave up 7 bases and J gave up 6 bases, with 9 bases separating them. The CDR3 DNA follows: TGTGCCAGCACTAGGGGACCCGGGGAGCTGTTTTTT. Translated, it gives CASTRGPGELFF.

V and J are TRBV18 and TRBJ2-5; D not resolved. CDR1 and CDR2 from the germline V gene are KGHSH and LQKENI. V lost 2 bases, J lost 2 bases, and 9 bases lay in between. The CDR3 runs 14 residues. This CDR3 is CASSPGQNQETQYF. Here the CDR3 DNA reads TGTGCCAGCTCACCAGGGCAGAATCAAGAGACCCAGTACTTC.

V usage is TRBV5-5 and J usage is TRBJ2-7; TRBD1 matches 7 bases. This CDR3 has 16 amino acids. V was pared by 0 bases and J by 0 bases, with 6 bases of the junction left unmatched. Germline CDR1 SGHKS, CDR2 YYEKEE (reference sequence). The CDR3 sequence is CASSLAPTGISYEQYF. The DNA for the CDR3 is TGTGCCAGCAGCTTGGCCCCGACAGGGATCTCCTACGAGCAGTACTTC.

With respect to this clone: Other DNA sequences in this sample translate to the same CDR3. The rearrangement uses TRBV18 and TRBJ2-7; 7 bases map to TRBD2. The CDR3 runs 13 residues. Germline trimming cut 3 bases from V and 4 bases from J; bases unmatched to any gene: 3. The germline V gene has CDR1 KGHSH and CDR2 LQKENI. The CDR3 region is CASSPTGGYEQYF. The CDR3 nucleotides read TGTGCCAGCTCACCTACCGGGGGGTACGAGCAGTACTTC. Full variable domain (remainder filled in from reference TRBV18 and TRBJ2-7): NAGVMQNPRHLVRRRGQEARLRCSPMKGHSHVYWYRQLPEEGLKFMVYLQKENIIDESGMPKERFSAEFPKEGPSILRIQQVVRGDSAAYFCASSPTGGYEQYFGPGTRLTVT.